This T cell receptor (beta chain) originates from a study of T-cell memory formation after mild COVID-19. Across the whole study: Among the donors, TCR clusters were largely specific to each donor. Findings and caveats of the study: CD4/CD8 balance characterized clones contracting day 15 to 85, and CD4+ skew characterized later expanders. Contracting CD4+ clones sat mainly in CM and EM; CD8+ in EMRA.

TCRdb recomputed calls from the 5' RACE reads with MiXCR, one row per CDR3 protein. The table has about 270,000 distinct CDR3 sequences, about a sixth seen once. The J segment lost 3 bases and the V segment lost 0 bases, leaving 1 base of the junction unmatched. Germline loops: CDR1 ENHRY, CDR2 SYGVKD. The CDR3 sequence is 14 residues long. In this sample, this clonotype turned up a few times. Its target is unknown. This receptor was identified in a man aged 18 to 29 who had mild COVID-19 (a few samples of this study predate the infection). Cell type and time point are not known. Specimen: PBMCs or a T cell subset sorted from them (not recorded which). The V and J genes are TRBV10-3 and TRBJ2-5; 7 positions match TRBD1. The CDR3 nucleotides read TGTGCCATCAGTGAGTCGGGGACAGAAGAGACCCAGTACTTC. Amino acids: CAISESGTEETQYF.